Included here is one T cell receptor beta chain sequence, with context. Its target is unknown. The data are from a study of shared clonotypes between healthy human individuals. Germline CDR1 and CDR2: SGHVS and FNYEAQ. This CDR3 comprises 15 residues. V shed 1 base and J 1 base; nucleotides not matched to a gene: 4. General study findings and limits: Naive CD4 clonotypes were shared across several donors at around 5%.

Terminally differentiated effector memory CD45RA+ cells were left out of the naive CD8 fraction, which was CD45RO-negative and positively selected for CCR7. Method: immunoSEQ multiplex PCR; TCRdb's copy keeps in-frame clones and lacks some. The table lists around 2,000,000 clones, 85% to 95% of them singletons. This chain uses TRBV7-6 with TRBJ2-7; 7 nucleotides agree with TRBD2. This receptor was identified in a man between 18 and 29 years old in good health. Some clones in this sample may be carry-over from other donors' samples. Source material: naive CD8+ T cells from PBMCs. In DNA form, the CDR3 reads TGTGCCAGCAGCTTAGATAGCGGGCAGTCCTACGAGCAGTACTTC. Amino acid sequence: CASSLDSGQSYEQYF.